These T cell receptor beta chains were read from a single sample in a study of CD8+CD57+ T cells in acquired aplastic anemia. TCRdb reprocessed the reads via MiXCR and lists one record per CDR3 protein. Of 450,000 to 600,000 distinct CDR3 sequences detected, roughly a third appear once; the ten largest clones hold about 0.8%. Sequenced sample: sorted CD4+, CD8+, or CD8+CD57+ T cells (not recorded which) from PBMCs. These receptors all stem from a human donor with aplastic anemia. Each CDR3 is given with its conserved first and last residue. D genes are given only for firm matches. Only part of the rows carry a size: once, few, many, or a class if the clone is expanded.

>NA|TRBV15|many|TRBJ1-1
TGTGCCACCAGCAGAGACACAGCCCCGAACACTGAAGCTTTCTTT
CATSRDTAPNTEAFF
>NA|TRBV10-3|few|TRBJ1-6
TGTGCCATCAGTAAGTTAGGAGTGGATTCACCCCTCCACTTT
CAISKLGVDSPLHF
>NA|TRBV7-7|many|TRBJ2-5
TGTGCTAGCAGCTTAGCGTCCCGTCGAGAAGAGACCCAGTACTTC
CASSLASRREETQYF
>NA|TRBV7-9|many|TRBJ2-3
TGTGCCAGCAGCTTCCTCCCGACAGATACGCAGTATTTT
CASSFLPTDTQYF
>NA|TRBV7-9|few|TRBJ2-3
TGTGCCAGCAGCTTCCAGGGGATAGATACGCAGTATTTT
CASSFQGIDTQYF
>NA|TRBV24-1|NA|TRBJ2-1
TGTGCCACCAGTGACCCTACAGGGCTTGACGAGCAGTTCTTC
CATSDPTGLDEQFF
>NA|TRBV5-1|NA|TRBJ2-1
TGCGCCAGCAGCTTAGTCACCGACAATGAGCAGTTCTTC
CASSLVTDNEQFF
>TRBD2|TRBV7-2|few|TRBJ2-5
TGTGCCAGCAGCTTGGGCAGCGGGGGAGCCGCGGAGACCCAGTACTTC
CASSLGSGGAAETQYF
>TRBD2|TRBV13|few|TRBJ2-3
TGTGCCAGCAGCAAGCGGGAGGCCACAGATACGCAGTATTTT
CASSKREATDTQYF
>TRBD1|TRBV10-1|once|TRBJ1-1
TGCGCCAGCAGTGGTAACAGGGGCGGCGCTGAAGCTTTCTTT
CASSGNRGGAEAFF
>TRBD1|TRBV7-8|many|TRBJ1-5
TGTGCCAGCAGCTGGGAGGGGGCAAGCAATCAGCCCCAGCATTTT
CASSWEGASNQPQHF
>NA|TRBV9|many|TRBJ1-6
TGTGCCAGCAGCGTAGCAGAAACGAATTCACCCCTCCACTTT
CASSVAETNSPLHF
>NA|TRBV12-3/TRBV12-4|many|TRBJ1-6
TGTGCCAGCAGTTTTGTTTCACCCCTCCACTTT
CASSFVSPLHF
>TRBD1|TRBV7-2|few|TRBJ1-1
TGTGCCAGCAGCTGGAAAACAGGGGGCTTAACTGAAGCTTTCTTT
CASSWKTGGLTEAFF
>NA|TRBV24-1|many|TRBJ2-1
TGTGCCACCAGTGATCCCATGAGCAATGAGCAGTTCTTC
CATSDPMSNEQFF
>NA|TRBV29-1|few|TRBJ2-7
TGCAGCCTCGAAGGGTGGGGGGCGCGGTTCCGCGAGCAGTACTTC
CSLEGWGARFREQYF
>NA|TRBV5-8|NA|TRBJ1-2
TGTGCCAGCAGCTTGGAATGGGGAAACTATGGCTACACCTTC
CASSLEWGNYGYTF
>NA|TRBV10-3|NA|TRBJ2-7
TGTGCCATCAGTAAGGGACCAAACACCTACGAGCAGTACTTC
CAISKGPNTYEQYF
>TRBD2|TRBV24-1|many|TRBJ2-1
TGTGCCACCAGCAGCGGGACTAGCGGGAACGAGCAGTTCTTC
CATSSGTSGNEQFF
>TRBD1|TRBV2|few|TRBJ1-2
TGTGCCAGCAGTGACAGGGGGTTCGTCTATGGCTACACCTTC
CASSDRGFVYGYTF
>TRBD2|TRBV2|NA|TRBJ2-1
TGTGCCAGTACTCCTCTAGCGGGAGGAACGAGTGAGCAGTTCTTC
CASTPLAGGTSEQFF
>TRBD1|TRBV7-6|many|TRBJ1-5
TGTGCCAGCAGCTTACTAGGGACAGGGGGCAATCAGCCCCAGCATTTT
CASSLLGTGGNQPQHF
>NA|TRBV4-3|NA|TRBJ2-2
TGCGCCAGCAGCCACACCAAAGGCACAGCAAACACCGGGGAGCTGTTTTTT
CASSHTKGTANTGELFF
>TRBD1|TRBV10-3|NA|TRBJ1-6
TGTGCCATCAGTGAAGCGACAGGGGGTTCACCCCTCCACTTT
CAISEATGGSPLHF
>NA|TRBV9|NA|TRBJ2-2
TGTGCCAGCAGCGTAGATCCAGGAAACACCGGGGAGCTGTTTTTT
CASSVDPGNTGELFF
>TRBD1|TRBV6-1|NA|TRBJ1-2
TGTGCCAGCAGAATCACAGGGGGGAGGCTTCATGGCTACACCTTC
CASRITGGRLHGYTF